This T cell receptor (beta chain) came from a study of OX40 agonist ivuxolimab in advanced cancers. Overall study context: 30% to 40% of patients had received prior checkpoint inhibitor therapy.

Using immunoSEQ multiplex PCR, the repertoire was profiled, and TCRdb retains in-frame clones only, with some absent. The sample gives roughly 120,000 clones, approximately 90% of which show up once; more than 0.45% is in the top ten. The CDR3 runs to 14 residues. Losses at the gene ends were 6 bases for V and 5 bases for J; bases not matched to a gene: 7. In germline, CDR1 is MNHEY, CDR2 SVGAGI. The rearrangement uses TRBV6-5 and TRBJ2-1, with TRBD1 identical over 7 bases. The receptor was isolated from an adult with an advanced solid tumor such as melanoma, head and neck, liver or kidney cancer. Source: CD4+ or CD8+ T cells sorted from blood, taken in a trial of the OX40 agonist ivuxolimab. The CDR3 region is CASSLPGQNNEQFF. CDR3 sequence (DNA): TGTGCCAGCAGCTTACCGGGACAGAACAATGAGCAGTTCTTC.